The rows below give T cell receptor beta chains drawn from one sample of a study of cytomegalovirus exposure and HLA in healthy donors. Only in-frame clones appear in the TCRdb table, and some are missing; sequencing was by immunoSEQ multiplex PCR. The sample carries about 160,000 clones, over 80% recorded once. The sequenced sample consisted of PBMCs. All receptors derive from a boy aged 2 to 9 in good health and CMV-seronegative. CDR3s include the opening cysteine and the closing phenylalanine or tryptophan. A D gene is named only where the DNA matches it firmly. The listing skips clone size in some rows; elsewhere it reads once, few, many or a size class.

. TRBJ2-2 TRBV29-1 . TGCAGCGGCTACGTGGACACCGGGGAGCTGTTTTTT CSGYVDTGELFF
. TRBJ1-6 TRBV5-6 . TGTGCCAGCAGCTTGGGGCAACCCTATAATTCACCCCTCCACTTT CASSLGQPYNSPLHF
TRBD2 TRBJ2-1 TRBV7-2 few TGTGCCAGCAGCGCTATTATTGGCGGGGGGGCTAGCTCCTACAATGAGCAGTTCTTC CASSAIIGGGASSYNEQFF
TRBD1 TRBJ2-1 TRBV7-7 . TGTGCCAGCAGCAGCGGACAGGGGGAAGTTGAGCAGTTCTTC CASSSGQGEVEQFF
. TRBJ2-3 TRBV7-2 . TGTGCCAGCAGCTATTACCTGCGAGCAGATACGCAGTATTTT CASSYYLRADTQYF
TRBD1 TRBJ1-6 TRBV27 . TGTGCCAGCAGTGCCCGGGACAGAGTCTCACCCCTCCACTTT CASSARDRVSPLHF
TRBD1 TRBJ1-6 TRBV6-6 . TGTGCCAGCAGAGGCAGGGGGAGGAATTCACCCCTCCACTTT CASRGRGRNSPLHF
TRBD2 TRBJ2-2 TRBV7-6 . TGTGCCAGCAGCTTGTTGGCGGGAGTGGGCGGGGAGCTGTTTTTT CASSLLAGVGGELFF
TRBD1 TRBJ1-5 TRBV9 . TGTGCCAGCAGCGCCAGGGGGTACAATCAGCCCCAGCATTTT CASSARGYNQPQHF
. TRBJ2-5 TRBV11-2 . TGTGCCACCCACCCGACAGGACAAGAGACCCAGTACTTC CATHPTGQETQYF
TRBD1 TRBJ1-6 TRBV6-1 . TGTGCCAGCGACAGGGGATATAATTCACCCCTCCACTTT CASDRGYNSPLHF
TRBD2 TRBJ2-1 TRBV9 . TGTGCCAGCAGCGTAGAGCCGGGGGGTTCCTACAATGAGCAGTTCTTC CASSVEPGGSYNEQFF
TRBD2 TRBJ2-7 TRBV30 once TGTGCCTACAAGACCGGGACTAGCGGCATTGGCGAGCAGTACTTC CAYKTGTSGIGEQYF
. TRBJ1-2 TRBV7-2 few TGTGCCAGCAGCTTAGAAGCCGGTCAGGGAGGCTACACCTTC CASSLEAGQGGYTF
. TRBJ1-1 TRBV7-2 . TGTGCCAGCAGCTTAGTAAGGGCCCAGGGGACTGAAGCTTTCTTT CASSLVRAQGTEAFF
TRBD1 TRBJ2-4 TRBV5-1 . TGCGCCAGCAGCTTGGCTTCAGGGGGCATAACCAAAAACATTCAGTACTTC CASSLASGGITKNIQYF
TRBD1 TRBJ2-3 TRBV27 once TGTGCCAGCAGTGAGGACAGGGGGGATACGCAGTATTTT CASSEDRGDTQYF
TRBD1 TRBJ2-2 TRBV7-8 . TGTGCCAGCAGCTCAGGACAGGGAATAGGCGGGGAGCTGTTTTTT CASSSGQGIGGELFF
. TRBJ2-1 TRBV19 once TGTGCCAGTAGTATTCAGGCGGGATTAAGGAATGAGCAGTTCTTC CASSIQAGLRNEQFF
. TRBJ2-3 TRBV5-6 . TGTGCCAGCAGCCTCGCGGGGATCACAGATACGCAGTATTTT CASSLAGITDTQYF
TRBD2 TRBJ2-1 TRBV4-3 . TGCGCCAGCAAGCCGGCGGGAGGGAGAAATGAGCAGTTCTTC CASKPAGGRNEQFF
TRBD1 TRBJ2-1 TRBV5-4 . TGTGCCAGCAGCTTTACAGGGGCCTACAATGAGCAGTTCTTC CASSFTGAYNEQFF
. TRBJ1-1 TRBV21-1 . TGTGCCAGCAGCTTCTTAATGAGGCTAAGCATGAACACTGAAGCTTTCTTT CASSFLMRLSMNTEAFF
. TRBJ2-3 TRBV6-1 . TGTGCCAGCAGTGATATCGCAGATACGCAGTATTTT CASSDIADTQYF
TRBD1 TRBJ2-1 TRBV7-9 . TGTGCCAGCAGCCCACCCAGGGGGCTGGTCTACAATGAGCAGTTCTTC CASSPPRGLVYNEQFF
. TRBJ1-1 TRBV7-2 . TGTGCCAGCAGCCTCGGTCCTATGAACACTGAAGCTTTCTTT CASSLGPMNTEAFF
TRBD2 TRBJ2-1 TRBV9 . TGTGCCAGCAGCGTATCGAGCGGGGCTAATGAGCAGTTCTTC CASSVSSGANEQFF
. TRBJ2-6 TRBV30 . TGTGCCTGGAGTGTACGGGTGACTGGGGCCAACGTCCTGACTTTC CAWSVRVTGANVLTF
. TRBJ2-1 TRBV27 . TGTGCCAGCAGTCTCAGGGGTTCGGAGCAGTTCTTC CASSLRGSEQFF
. TRBJ1-2 TRBV28 . TGTGCCAGCAGTTTCAAGCTATGGGCCGTAGATGGCTACACCTTC CASSFKLWAVDGYTF
TRBD2 TRBJ2-1 TRBV9 . TGTGCCAGCAGCGTAGGTAGCGGGGGGGCTAATGAGCAGTTCTTC CASSVGSGGANEQFF
TRBD2 TRBJ2-3 TRBV4-3 . TGCGCCAGCAGCCCCTTGGGACTAGCGGCAGATACGCAGTATTTT CASSPLGLAADTQYF
. TRBJ1-1 TRBV29-1 . TGCAGCGTTGCGCCCGAACGGGGGGACACTGAAGCTTTCTTT CSVAPERGDTEAFF
TRBD2 TRBJ2-3 TRBV30 . TGTGCCTGGGGAGCCAGCGGGAGAACAGATACGCAGTATTTT CAWGASGRTDTQYF
. TRBJ1-1 TRBV5-5 . TGTGCCAGCAGCTTGGGGCAGGCGAACACTGAAGCTTTCTTT CASSLGQANTEAFF
. TRBJ2-3 TRBV30 . TGTGCCTGGAGTGTAGGGGGTACTAGCACAGATACGCAGTATTTT CAWSVGGTSTDTQYF
TRBD2 TRBJ2-1 TRBV5-6 . TGTGCCAGCAGCCGACAGACTAGCGTCTCCTACAATGAGCAGTTCTTC CASSRQTSVSYNEQFF
. TRBJ1-6 TRBV4-3 . TGCGCCAGCAGCCAAGATAGGGTAGAGGGCCCGATTAATTCACCCCTCCACTTT CASSQDRVEGPINSPLHF
. TRBJ1-3 TRBV10-3 . TGTGCCATCAAAAGGGACATTATGTCTGGAAACACCATATATTTT CAIKRDIMSGNTIYF
. TRBJ1-2 TRBV4-3 . TGCGCCAGCAGCCAGAACAGGGAAGGATTCTATGGCTACACCTTC CASSQNREGFYGYTF
. TRBJ1-5 TRBV15 . TGTGCCACCAGCAGAGGTCAAGGGGCGCGAGGCAATCAGCCCCAGCATTTT CATSRGQGARGNQPQHF